One and the same sample provided the 6 T cell receptor beta chains below, sequenced in a study of identical twins. A single record per CDR3 protein comes from TCRdb applying MiXCR to the 5' RACE reads. This repertoire shows some 660,000 distinct CDR3 sequences, roughly 8% found once; its top ten account for approximately 0.96%. The same data also went into a second study, on yellow fever vaccine responses in identical twins.

Sequencing used PBMCs. The source is a woman between 18 and 29 years old in good health.

This clonotype came up a few times. This chain uses TRBV15 with TRBJ2-3; D remains unclear. The germline V gene has CDR1 LNHNV and CDR2 YYDKDF (reference sequence). V lost 2 bases and J 4 bases, leaving 10 bases between the germline ends. The CDR3 spans 14 residues. The CDR3 sequence: CATSRSTRADTQYF. CDR3 DNA sequence: TGTGCCACCAGCAGATCGACCCGCGCAGATACGCAGTATTTT.

Note on this clonotype: This sequence may be a read error, since a much larger clone differs from it by one base. The chain couples TRBV29-1 to TRBJ1-4; no firm D call. Germline V gives CDR1 SQVTM, CDR2 ANQGSEA. There are 14 residues in the CDR3. This CDR3 reads CSVPDGLLNEKLSF. The CDR3 DNA sequence: TGCAGCGTTCCGGACGGCCTGCTTAATGAAAAACTGTCTTTT.

This clonotype was seen only a few times. The genes are TRBV20-1 and TRBJ2-3; D remains ambiguous. V lost 6 bases, J lost 5 bases, and 15 bases lay in between. The CDR3 totals 13 residues. Germline values: CDR1 DFQATT, CDR2 SNEGSKA (reference sequence). In DNA, the CDR3 is TGCAGTGCCAACCTAGAACTTAAAGATACGCAGTATTTT. Its protein product is CSANLELKDTQYF.

The genes are TRBV20-1 and TRBJ2-1; 15 nucleotides match TRBD2. Germline CDR1 and CDR2: DFQATT and SNEGSKA (reference sequence). The CDR3 spans 15 residues. Trimming removed 1 base from V and 9 bases from J; junction bases left unmatched: 4. CDR3 bases: TGCAGTGCTAGAGGGACTAGCGGGAGGGTAGGTGAGCAGTTCTTC. Amino acid sequence: CSARGTSGRVGEQFF.

This clonotype was seen a few times. The V and J genes are TRBV20-1 and TRBJ2-1, with D hard to call. CDR1 and CDR2 from the germline V gene are DFQATT and SNEGSKA (reference sequence). This CDR3 spans 13 amino acids. V was cut by 1 base and J by 5 bases, with 9 bases left in between. The CDR3 loop reads CSARVGYDNEQFF. CDR3 bases: TGCAGTGCTAGAGTCGGGTACGACAATGAGCAGTTCTTC.

This clonotype was recorded a few times. CDR3 DNA: TGTGCCAGCAGTATTCAAAGTGCAACAGCCACTGAAGCTTTCTTT. Protein: CASSIQSATATEAFF. The rearrangement links TRBV12-3 or TRBV12-4 to TRBJ1-1, with unresolved D. V gave up 5 bases and J gave up 4 bases, with 17 bases separating them. The CDR3 has 15 residues.